Following are 2 T cell receptor beta chains from one sample sequenced in a study of cytomegalovirus exposure and HLA in healthy donors. It was with 60 Vbeta and 13 Jbeta primers that the PCR ran. Measured with immunoSEQ multiplex PCR; TCRdb has only the in-frame clones, and not every one. The data hold around 130,000 clones, with 60% to 85% observed a single time. Sequenced sample: PBMCs. These receptors were collected from a woman aged 40 to 55 in good health and CMV-seronegative.

The chain has TRBV28 and TRBJ1-6, with 8 bases lining up with TRBD1. The germline gives CDR1 MDHEN, CDR2 SYDVKM. V was pared by 6 bases and J by 7 bases, with 8 bases of the junction left unmatched. This CDR3 has 15 amino acids. CDR3 DNA: TGTGCCAGCAGCGGGAAGGACAGGGTGAATTCACCCCTCCACTTT. The encoded protein is CASSGKDRVNSPLHF.

The rearrangement uses TRBV5-4 and TRBJ2-3, with unresolved D. The germline V gene has CDR1 SGHNT and CDR2 YYREEE (reference sequence). Trimming removed 6 bases at V and 1 base at J, with 9 bases between. This CDR3 spans 13 amino acids. CDR3 in amino acids: CASKLAGTDTQYF. DNA of the CDR3: TGTGCCAGCAAGCTTGCGGGCACAGATACGCAGTATTTT. Full variable domain (missing parts from reference TRBV5-4 and TRBJ2-3): ETGVTQSPTHLIKTRGQQVTLRCSSQSGHNTVSWYQQALGQGPQFIFQYYREEENGRGNFPPRFSGLQFPNYSSELNVNALELDDSALYLCASKLAGTDTQYFGPGTRLTVL.